Here is one T cell receptor beta chain with its context. Its antigen remains unidentified. This sample was included in a study of PD-L1 blockade in urothelial cancer. Study information: Atezolizumab (1,200 mg intravenously every 3 weeks) began around 2014 for patients. Findings of the study overall: Tumor-associated TCR clones expanded more in blood at 3 weeks in patients with durable benefit.

The J segment lost 5 bases and the V segment lost 2 bases, leaving 11 bases of the junction unmatched. This CDR3 contains 17 residues. The germline V gene encodes CDR1 LNHDA and CDR2 SQIVND (reference sequence). Spiked synthetic TCR analogs estimated absolute template abundance per PCR. Clones were read by immunoSEQ multiplex PCR, and TCRdb kept only the in-frame ones, dropping some. The profile covers more than 30,000 clones, with roughly 82% appearing a single time and more than 30% taken by the ten largest. The clonotype originates from a man in his fifties or sixties with urothelial cancer. The rearrangement uses TRBV19 and TRBJ1-5, with 8 bases lining up with TRBD1. This specimen consisted of PBMCs, obtained around atezolizumab (anti-PD-L1) treatment. CDR3 sequence reads: CASSILEGQVYHQPQHF. Written as DNA, the CDR3 is TGTGCCAGTAGTATATTAGAGGGACAGGTCTATCATCAGCCCCAGCATTTT.